This TCR beta chain stems from a study of blood T cell repertoires in COVID-19. Looking at the study overall: Spain, Italy and the United States supplied samples that represented acute and convalescent COVID-19. T cells, B-cell-depleted T cells, or PBMCs provided the cDNA or gDNA that served as material.

In the authors' methods: Nucleated cell number was recorded as an estimate derived from reference gene primer amplification. Profiling relied on immunoSEQ multiplex PCR, and the TCRdb table lists in-frame clones only, not all of them. V and J calls and clone size are copied from that table; D and trimming were computed from the DNA. The sample lists around 130,000 clones; approximately 84% were seen once. V gave up 4 bases and J gave up 4 bases; unmatched junction bases: 9. This CDR3 has 15 amino acids. Per germline, CDR1 LGHNA and CDR2 YNFKEQ. The receptor's source is a human donor in a cohort sampled during active COVID-19. The sample taken for sequencing was peripheral blood. V and J are TRBV4-2 and TRBJ1-1; 7 bases agree with TRBD1. The CDR3 bases are TGTGCCAGCAGCCTTAAGACAGGGCCGGGCACTGAAGCTTTCTTT. Translation: CASSLKTGPGTEAFF.